Listed below are T cell receptor beta chains from one sample, sequenced in a study of Graves' ophthalmopathy and Graves' hyperthyroidism. TCRdb independently ran MiXCR on the multiplex PCR reads; one entry per CDR3 protein. The sample lists some 380,000 distinct CDR3 sequences, 15% to 17% occurring once. Source material: peripheral blood. The receptors were gathered from a young woman with stable Graves' hyperthyroidism. Each CDR3 is given with its conserved first and last residue. D genes are given only for firm matches. Size is omitted from some rows. Given values are once, few, many or a class for expanded clones.

NA	TRBJ2-7	TRBV12-3/TRBV12-4	many	CASSAGTGPYEQYF	TGTGCCAGCAGTGCCGGGACCGGACCCTACGAGCAGTACTTC
TRBD2	TRBJ2-5	TRBV20-1	few	CSAILASGGSETQYF	TGCAGTGCTATATTGGCAAGCGGGGGTTCGGAGACCCAGTACTTC
NA	TRBJ2-5	TRBV15	many	CATSTGGGLAETQYF	TGTGCCACCAGCACCGGGGGCGGGTTGGCAGAGACCCAGTACTTC
NA	TRBJ1-5	TRBV27	many	CASSYRQASGPQHF	TGTGCCAGCAGTTACCGACAGGCGTCGGGGCCCCAGCATTTT
NA	TRBJ2-7	TRBV11-1	NA	CASTLGESTYEQYF	TGTGCCAGCACCCTGGGGGAAAGCACCTACGAGCAGTACTTC
NA	TRBJ2-2	TRBV19	many	CASTISPRSGELFF	TGTGCCAGTACCATCAGCCCACGGTCCGGGGAGCTGTTTTTT
NA	TRBJ1-5	TRBV29-1	many	CSVGRGPDQPQHF	TGCAGCGTTGGGCGTGGTCCCGATCAGCCCCAGCATTTT
NA	TRBJ1-1	TRBV6-5	NA	CASSYSEEYLNTEAFF	TGTGCCAGCAGTTACAGTGAGGAGTATTTGAACACTGAAGCTTTCTTT
TRBD1	TRBJ2-6	TRBV27	many	CASSHDRDGANVLTF	TGTGCCAGCAGTCACGACAGGGATGGGGCCAACGTCCTGACTTTC
NA	TRBJ1-2	TRBV7-9	few	CASSLGQADGYTF	TGTGCCAGCAGCTTAGGCCAAGCGGATGGCTACACCTTC
NA	TRBJ1-3	TRBV2	NA	CASRGLGPGNTIYF	TGTGCCAGCAGGGGGCTGGGGCCTGGAAACACCATATATTTT
TRBD2	TRBJ2-7	TRBV20-1	NA	CSATQRGPYEQYF	TGCAGTGCCACACAGCGGGGCCCCTACGAGCAGTACTTC
NA	TRBJ2-6	TRBV11-2	once	CASSLGGGSRANVLTF	TGTGCCAGCAGCTTAGGAGGCGGGTCTAGGGCCAACGTCCTGACTTTC
NA	TRBJ1-6	TRBV12-3/TRBV12-4	many	CASSFRGGSYNSPLHF	TGTGCCAGCAGTTTCAGGGGCGGCTCCTATAATTCACCCCTCCACTTT
NA	TRBJ2-7	TRBV29-1	many	CSVEPVPGEQYF	TGCAGCGTTGAGCCGGTCCCTGGCGAGCAGTACTTC
NA	TRBJ1-5	TRBV7-2	many	CASSQLTGTDQPQHF	TGTGCCAGCAGCCAACTGACAGGTACCGATCAGCCCCAGCATTTT
TRBD1	TRBJ1-5	TRBV29-1	many	CSVVTGSSQPQHF	TGCAGCGTGGTGACAGGGAGCAGTCAGCCCCAGCATTTT
NA	TRBJ2-2	TRBV4-1	once	CASSQEGFLGAHTGELFF	TGCGCCAGCAGCCAAGAGGGCTTTCTGGGGGCGCACACCGGGGAGCTGTTTTTT
NA	TRBJ1-5	TRBV19	many	CASTFLGQGYQPQHF	TGTGCCAGTACCTTCTTGGGCCAGGGGTATCAGCCCCAGCATTTT
NA	TRBJ2-6	TRBV12-3/TRBV12-4	many	CASSLDRWVGANVLTF	TGTGCCAGCAGCCTAGACCGCTGGGTTGGGGCCAACGTCCTGACTTTC
NA	TRBJ2-5	TRBV11-1	NA	CASSLGPGGKETQYF	TGTGCCAGCAGCTTGGGGCCAGGTGGAAAGGAGACCCAGTACTTC
TRBD1	TRBJ2-7	TRBV11-2	many	CASSWDRGAYEQYF	TGTGCCAGCAGCTGGGACAGGGGGGCCTACGAGCAGTACTTC
TRBD1	TRBJ2-5	TRBV7-8	NA	CATAPGQQETQYF	TGTGCCACCGCGCCGGGACAGCAAGAGACCCAGTACTTC
NA	TRBJ1-1	TRBV12-3/TRBV12-4	many	CASSLYGGNTEAFF	TGTGCCAGCAGTTTATACGGTGGGAACACTGAAGCTTTCTTT
NA	TRBJ1-2	TRBV13	many	CASSLLLLGYTF	TGTGCCAGCAGCTTACTTCTCCTTGGCTACACCTTC
NA	TRBJ2-4	TRBV12-3/TRBV12-4	few	CASSFRAANIQYF	TGTGCCAGCAGTTTCAGGGCCGCAAACATTCAGTACTTC
NA	TRBJ1-3	TRBV5-1	NA	CASSFEGNTIYF	TGCGCCAGCAGCTTTGAGGGAAACACCATATATTTT
NA	TRBJ2-7	TRBV27	many	CASSLSGRGTPTRQYF	TGTGCCAGCAGTTTATCGGGTCGGGGCACTCCTACGAGGCAGTACTTC
TRBD1	TRBJ1-2	TRBV20-1	many	CSAIGTDNYGYTF	TGCAGTGCTATTGGGACAGATAACTATGGCTACACCTTC
NA	TRBJ1-2	TRBV24-1	many	CATSDPGLTYGYTF	TGTGCCACCAGTGATCCGGGACTGACTTATGGCTACACCTTC
TRBD1	TRBJ2-7	TRBV20-1	many	CSSRPLPGTGTTYEQYF	TGCAGTTCTAGACCCCTCCCCGGGACAGGGACGACCTACGAGCAGTACTTC
NA	TRBJ1-5	TRBV2	many	CATRQNNQPQHF	TGTGCCACTCGACAAAACAATCAGCCCCAGCATTTT
NA	TRBJ1-5	TRBV6-2/TRBV6-3	many	CASSQGIQPQHF	TGTGCCAGCAGTCAGGGGATTCAGCCCCAGCATTTT
NA	TRBJ1-2	TRBV11-3	many	CASSLGGADGYTF	TGTGCCAGCAGCTTAGGGGGGGCAGATGGCTACACCTTC
TRBD2	TRBJ2-5	TRBV12-3/TRBV12-4	NA	CASSLARTSGRETQYF	TGTGCCAGCAGTTTGGCCCGGACTAGCGGGAGAGAGACCCAGTACTTC
TRBD2	TRBJ2-7	TRBV20-1	many	CSASPLAGGGYEQYF	TGCAGTGCTAGCCCCTTAGCGGGGGGCGGGTACGAGCAGTACTTC
TRBD1	TRBJ1-1	TRBV19	many	CASSKQGRGTEAFF	TGTGCCAGTAGTAAACAGGGGCGAGGTACTGAAGCTTTCTTT
NA	TRBJ2-7	TRBV5-1	many	CASSLVPGTVSSYEQYF	TGCGCCAGCAGCTTGGTTCCCGGGACGGTAAGCTCCTACGAGCAGTACTTC
NA	TRBJ2-7	TRBV6-2/TRBV6-3	many	CASSYGQGPYEQYF	TGTGCCAGCAGTTACGGGCAGGGACCCTACGAGCAGTACTTC
NA	TRBJ2-7	TRBV12-3/TRBV12-4	many	CASSFIPQGFSEQYF	TGTGCCAGCAGTTTCATTCCCCAGGGTTTTAGCGAGCAGTACTTC
NA	TRBJ2-7	TRBV6-2/TRBV6-3	many	CASSYSLGDQSSYEQYF	TGTGCCAGCAGTTACTCCCTGGGGGATCAAAGCTCCTACGAGCAGTACTTC
NA	TRBJ1-1	TRBV19	many	CASGYKMNTEAFF	TGTGCCAGTGGTTACAAAATGAACACTGAAGCTTTCTTT
NA	TRBJ1-6	TRBV10-3	many	CAVQKGGPSSYNSPLHF	TGTGCCGTCCAGAAAGGGGGGCCGAGCTCCTATAATTCACCCCTCCACTTT
NA	TRBJ1-1	TRBV28	NA	CASSLGDKSFF	TGTGCCAGCAGTTTGGGGGACAAGTCTTTCTTT
NA	TRBJ1-5	TRBV12-3/TRBV12-4	NA	CASSLDTGGFSNQPQHF	TGTGCCAGCAGTTTAGACACAGGAGGTTTTAGCAATCAGCCCCAGCATTTT
NA	TRBJ2-5	TRBV13	few	CASSLGSKTQYF	TGTGCCAGCAGCTTAGGCTCGAAGACCCAGTACTTC
NA	TRBJ2-7	TRBV7-2	NA	CASSLNWGGVEQYF	TGTGCCAGCAGCTTAAATTGGGGCGGAGTCGAGCAGTACTTC